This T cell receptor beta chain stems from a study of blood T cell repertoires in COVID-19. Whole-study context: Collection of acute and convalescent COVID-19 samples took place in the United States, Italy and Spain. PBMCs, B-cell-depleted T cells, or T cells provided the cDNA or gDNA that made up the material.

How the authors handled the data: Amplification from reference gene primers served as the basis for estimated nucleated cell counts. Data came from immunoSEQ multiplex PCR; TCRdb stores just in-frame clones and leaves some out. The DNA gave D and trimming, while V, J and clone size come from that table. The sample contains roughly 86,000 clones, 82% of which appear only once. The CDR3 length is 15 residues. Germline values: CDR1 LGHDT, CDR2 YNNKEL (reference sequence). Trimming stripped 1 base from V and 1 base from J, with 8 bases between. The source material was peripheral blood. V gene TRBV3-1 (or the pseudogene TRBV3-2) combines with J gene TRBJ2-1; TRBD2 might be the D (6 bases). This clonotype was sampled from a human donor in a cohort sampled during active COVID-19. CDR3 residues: CASSQVGRSYNEQFF. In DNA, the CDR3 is TGTGCCAGCAGCCAAGTTGGGAGGTCCTACAATGAGCAGTTCTTC.